This T cell receptor (beta chain) was captured by sequencing in a study of cytomegalovirus exposure and HLA in healthy donors. The CDR3 sequence is 14 residues long. V shed 6 bases and J 8 bases; nucleotides not matched to a gene: 6. Germline V lookup: CDR1 MNHNY, CDR2 SVGAGI (reference sequence). PCR involved 60 Vbeta and 13 Jbeta primers. Produced via immunoSEQ multiplex PCR; TCRdb's table is partial and in-frame only. The data show approximately 200,000 clones, roughly four fifths seen once. This sequence joins TRBV6-6 and TRBJ1-4, with 10 bases identical to TRBD1. This TCR derives from a woman aged 30 to 39 in good health and CMV-seropositive. Specimen: PBMCs. CDR3 in DNA: TGTGCCAGCAGGAGGGACAGGGGAGGAGAAAAACTGTTTTTT. Residues: CASRRDRGGEKLFF.